This TCR beta chain originates from a study of chemoradiotherapy in HPV16-positive cancers. Over chemoradiotherapy, repertoires were sampled more than once. To note about this clone: Its antigen is unidentified.

The repertoire was sequenced with immunoSEQ multiplex PCR; TCRdb's copy has only in-frame clones and lacks some. Among roughly 1,400 clones listed, 82% were seen once. Study conclusions and caveats: Functional assays defining HPV-specific T cells used only a couple of HPV16-positive patients. Candidate HPV-specific clones and E7-related TCR motifs grew in tumor during treatment. In HPV16-positive patients, HPV-responsive T-cell expansion tracked better recurrence-free survival.

The sample here was tumor tissue, taken from a patient who underwent chemoradiotherapy. The clonotype comes from a human donor with HPV-associated anogenital cancer.

The CDR3 nucleotides read TGTGCCTGGAGTCCTCCAGTTTGGTCTGGAAACACCATATATTTT. Protein sequence: CAWSPPVWSGNTIYF. The chain employs TRBV30 and TRBJ1-3; D unclear. CDR1 GTSNPN and CDR2 SVGIG come from the germline V gene (reference sequence). This CDR3 has 15 amino acids. V lost 2 bases to trimming and J lost 1 base, with 12 bases between them.